The 19 T cell receptor beta chains below were found in one sample sequenced in a study of T-cell memory formation after mild COVID-19. TCRdb re-called the 5' RACE reads through MiXCR, storing one row per CDR3 protein. Here the sample spans approximately 350,000 distinct CDR3 sequences, approximately 15% being singletons. The material sequenced was PBMCs or a T cell subset sorted from them (not recorded which). All receptors derive from a man between 18 and 35 years old who had mild COVID-19 (a few samples of this study predate the infection). Cell type and time point are not known.

This clonotype occurred a few times. The CDR3 DNA reads TGTGCCAGCCGACTGGGAGTCAACACTGAAGCTTTCTTT. Residues: CASRLGVNTEAFF. The chain uses TRBV2 and TRBJ1-1; D ambiguous. The CDR3 length is 13 residues. V gave up 8 bases and J gave up 2 bases, with 12 bases separating them. CDR1 is SNHLY and CDR2 is FYNNEI in the germline V gene.

Ten or more counts support this clonotype. This chain links TRBV5-1 with TRBJ2-3, with TRBD2 matching over 12 bases. After removal of 5 bases from V and 2 bases from J, the junction contained 3 bases not matched to a gene. From germline, CDR1 is SGHRS and CDR2 YFSETQ. CDR3 length equals 15 residues. The CDR3 DNA reads as TGCGCCAGCAGAAGACTAGCGGGGGCCACAGATACGCAGTATTTT. Its translation: CASRRLAGATDTQYF.

This clonotype was observed a few times. The V and J genes are TRBV20-1 and TRBJ2-7; D unclear. This CDR3 has 13 amino acids. Germline loops: CDR1 DFQATT, CDR2 SNEGSKA (reference sequence). Here the CDR3 reads CSPSGGNSYEQYF. The CDR3 DNA is TGCAGCCCCTCGGGTGGCAACTCCTACGAGCAGTACTTC.

The sample holds many counts of this clonotype. The CDR3 here is CASSMTGRDTEAFF. The CDR3 coding sequence is TGCGCCAGCAGCATGACAGGGAGGGACACTGAAGCTTTCTTT. The rearrangement joins TRBV5-1 to TRBJ1-1, with 7 bases lining up with TRBD1. The CDR3 is 14 amino acids. The germline CDR1 and CDR2 sequences are SGHRS and YFSETQ. The ends lost 4 bases at V and 3 bases at J; junction bases unmatched: 6.

A single count supports this clonotype. The J gene is TRBJ2-1, the V gene TRBV6-1, with 8 bases lining up with TRBD1. From germline, CDR1 is MNHNS and CDR2 SASEGT. The CDR3 is made up of 15 amino acids. Losses at the gene ends were 6 bases for V and 7 bases for J; bases not matched to a gene: 11. This CDR3 is CASRRGDRQGNEQFF. The CDR3 DNA reads as TGTGCCAGCAGGAGGGGGGACAGGCAGGGGAATGAGCAGTTCTTC.

This chain links TRBV9 with TRBJ2-5; D possibly uses TRBD1 or TRBD2 (5 bases each). V was clipped by 3 bases and J by 3 bases, with 9 bases between them. Germline V CDR1 and CDR2: SGDLS, YYNGEE. The CDR3 length is 13 residues. DNA of the CDR3: TGTGCCAGCAGCGGAGGGGCAGAAGAGACCCAGTACTTC. Its translation: CASSGGAEETQYF.

In this sample, this clonotype turned up many times. The chain carries TRBV11-2 and TRBJ2-5; D gene uncertain. V was trimmed by 4 bases and J by 1 base, leaving 7 bases between them. This CDR3 has 13 residues. Germline CDR1 SGHAT, CDR2 FQNNGV. This CDR3 reads CASSSVGQETQYF. The CDR3 DNA reads TGTGCCAGCAGCTCAGTAGGCCAAGAGACCCAGTACTTC.

The chain is built from TRBV7-9 and TRBJ1-2, with D hard to call. The CDR3 runs 13 residues. With 4 bases removed from V and 4 bases from J, the gap between germline ends came to 10 bases. The V gene's germline CDR1 is SEHNR and CDR2 FQNEAQ (reference sequence). In DNA form, the CDR3 reads TGTGCCAGCAGCTCCGGGCCTCGCTATGGCTACACCTTC. It encodes CASSSGPRYGYTF.

V is TRBV4-2 and J is TRBJ2-7; weak D call: TRBD2 (5 bases). Trimming stripped 0 bases from V and 7 bases from J, with 10 bases between. CDR3 length: 13 amino acids. Germline CDR1 is LGHNA and CDR2 is YNFKEQ. For the CDR3, the DNA is TGTGCCAGCAGCCAAGAGAGGGTCGAAGAGCAGTACTTC. It encodes CASSQERVEEQYF.

Comment on this clonotype: The germline gene is not matched at one end of the junction; a read error may be the cause. The chain couples TRBV7-7 to TRBJ2-2; 10 positions match TRBD1. CDR3 length: 15 residues. Per the germline V gene, CDR1 is SSHAT and CDR2 is FNYEAQ (reference sequence). CDR3 bases: TGTGCTAGCAGCCATCCGGGGACAGGGGTTCGGGAGCTGTTTTTT. This gives the protein CASSHPGTGVRELFF.

V gene TRBV7-9 combines with J gene TRBJ2-7; 10 nucleotides align to TRBD1. Trimming took 5 bases from V and 3 from J; bases not matched to a gene: 7. CDR1 is SEHNR and CDR2 is FQNEAQ in the germline V gene (reference sequence). This CDR3 contains 15 residues. The CDR3 here is CASSLGGTGVYEQYF. The CDR3 region has the DNA TGTGCCAGCAGCCTCGGGGGGACAGGGGTCTACGAGCAGTACTTC.

This clonotype was detected many times. The rearrangement uses TRBV7-9 and TRBJ2-3; the D gene is possibly TRBD2 (6 bases). This CDR3 has 15 amino acids. V was trimmed by 2 bases and J by 5 bases, leaving 14 bases between them. In germline, CDR1 is SEHNR, CDR2 FQNEAQ (reference sequence). The CDR3 bases are TGTGCCAGCAGCTTACTCGAGGAGGAGGGAGATACGCAGTATTTT. Translation: CASSLLEEEGDTQYF.

The chain joins TRBV4-2 to TRBJ1-3, with 10 bases aligning to TRBD1. V lost 1 base, J lost 4 bases, and 7 bases stayed unmatched. CDR1 is LGHNA and CDR2 is YNFKEQ in the germline V gene. The CDR3 has 17 amino acids. The CDR3 reads CASSQGTGGMIGNTIYF. The CDR3 bases are TGTGCCAGCAGCCAAGGGACAGGGGGAATGATCGGAAACACCATATATTTT.

Points on this clonotype: This may be a read error, as it is one base from a much larger clone. J is TRBJ1-6 and V is TRBV5-1; 11 bases line up with TRBD1. The germline CDR1 and CDR2 sequences are SGHRS and YFSETQ. CDR3 size: 14 residues. The CDR3 nucleotides read TGCGCCAGCGGACAGGGGGCGAATTGTTCACACCTCCACTTT. Translation gives CASGQGANCSHLHF. Looking up the rest from reference TRBV5-1 and TRBJ1-6 gives the full variable domain: KAGVTQTPRYLIKTRGQQVTLSCSPISGHRSVSWYQQTPGQGLQFLFEYFSETQRNKGNFPGRFSGRQFSNSRSEMNVSTLELGDSALYLCASGQGANCSHLHFGNGTRLTVT.

This clonotype was seen many times. This chain's CDR3 is CASSAGTADPELFF. The CDR3 nucleotides read TGTGCCAGCAGTGCCGGGACAGCGGACCCTGAACTGTTTTTT. The V gene is TRBV6-1, the J gene TRBJ1-4; 7 positions agree with TRBD1. Germline V CDR1 and CDR2: MNHNS, SASEGT. The CDR3 has 14 residues. The V segment lost 4 bases and the J segment 12 bases; nucleotides outside the gene matches: 11.

This chain uses TRBV29-1 with TRBJ2-4; D is unclear. V lost 5 bases and J lost 0, with 8 bases in between. The CDR3 is 13 residues long. Germline lookup yields CDR1 SQVTM and CDR2 ANQGSEA. CDR3 region: CSVIQLAKNIQYF. The CDR3 DNA sequence: TGCAGCGTTATTCAGCTAGCCAAAAACATTCAGTACTTC.

This sequence joins TRBV20-1 and TRBJ1-5; TRBD1 matches at 7 bases. CDR3 length: 15 residues. Germline V gene sequence: CDR1 DFQATT, CDR2 SNEGSKA (reference sequence). V lost 1 base and J lost 1; bases outside the gene matches: 4. Here the CDR3 reads CSARVQGVSNQPQHF. The CDR3 region has the DNA TGCAGTGCTAGAGTTCAGGGGGTCAGCAATCAGCCCCAGCATTTT.

This clonotype appeared a few times. The J gene is TRBJ1-6, the V gene TRBV20-1; 9 nucleotides agree with TRBD1. CDR1 and CDR2 (germline): DFQATT, SNEGSKA (reference sequence). The CDR3 runs 15 residues. The J segment lost 9 bases and the V segment lost 3 bases, leaving 9 bases of the junction unmatched. CDR3 amino acids: CSARTGGSGRSPLHF. The CDR3 coding sequence is TGCAGTGCTAGGACAGGGGGAAGCGGACGTTCACCCCTCCACTTT.

The chain is built from TRBV20-1 and TRBJ1-2; unclear D gene. CDR3 length: 15 amino acids. V lost 4 bases and J lost 5, with 20 bases in between. The V gene's germline CDR1 is DFQATT and CDR2 SNEGSKA (reference sequence). CDR3: CSATSDRTHLYGYTF. The CDR3 region has the DNA TGCAGTGCTACTTCAGACCGTACCCACCTGTATGGCTACACCTTC.